What follows is one T cell receptor beta chain and its context. The antigen is undetermined. The data were taken from a study of cytomegalovirus exposure and HLA in healthy donors. Study-wide context: Earlier sequencing of about 179 million T cells yielded 100 million to 140 million unique TCR beta sequences. Study conclusions and caveats: When analyzed later, a missense DCLRE1C variant was found to be linked to TCR beta V- and J-gene trimming. Most CMV-associated TCR beta chains appeared HLA-restricted in a later analysis. Among immune exposure information, only CMV serostatus was available.

V lost 2 bases to trimming and J lost 6 bases, with 11 bases between them. Germline values: CDR1 SGHVS, CDR2 FQNEAQ. The CDR3 is 14 amino acids. Vbeta (60) and Jbeta (13) primers were used in the PCR. The protocol was immunoSEQ multiplex PCR, while the TCRdb copy is restricted to in-frame clones and leaves out a portion. The table records around 130,000 clones, 84% of them present only once. The source material was PBMCs. This TCR was sampled from a man aged 50 or older in good health and CMV-seronegative. The chain is built from TRBV7-8 and TRBJ1-5; maybe TRBD1 (5 bases). This chain's CDR3 is CASSLRSGGQPQHF. The CDR3 DNA reads TGTGCCAGCAGCTTACGATCGGGGGGTCAGCCCCAGCATTTT.